This T cell receptor (beta chain) is drawn from a study of glioma-infiltrating T cells. Study as a whole: Before surgery, glioma patients received dexamethasone for at most six days.

TCR alpha and beta CDR3 regions were amplified from RNA using iRepertoire nested multiplex PCR. Input was roughly 85-450 ng of tissue mRNA or PBMC total RNA. MiXCR, applied by TCRdb to the multiplex PCR reads, yields one record per CDR3 protein. The profile shows a few hundred thousand distinct CDR3 sequences, roughly 41% of them singletons. Study outcomes and limitations: A blood CDR3 motif signature was depleted in highly divergent patients. Above-expected tissue-blood divergence occurred in all gliomas, most in low-grade ones.

Remarks on this clonotype: What it binds is unknown. This may be a read error: a much more frequent sequence differs by one nucleotide.

The V segment lost 6 bases and the J segment 7 bases; nucleotides outside the gene matches: 6. Germline V CDR1 and CDR2: MNHEY, SMNVEV (reference sequence). This CDR3 is 15 amino acids long. Sequencing was performed on glioma tissue, nonneoplastic brain tissue, or PBMCs (not recorded which). The V gene is TRBV27, the J gene TRBJ2-1; 13 nucleotides align to TRBD2. This TCR derives from a human donor with low-grade glioma or glioblastoma, undergoing nonglioma brain surgery, or in good health (not recorded which). Here the CDR3 reads CASSETSGGSNEQFF. DNA for the CDR3: TGTGCCAGCAGCGAGACTAGCGGGGGGAGTAATGAGCAGTTCTTC.